Described below is a single T cell receptor beta chain sequence and its context. The data are from a study of blood T cell repertoires in COVID-19. In the authors' workflow: Using reference gene primer amplification, nucleated cell counts were estimated. Assay: immunoSEQ multiplex PCR; the TCRdb copy retains only in-frame clones and omits some. The V and J calls and clone size were taken over from that table, and D and trimming were inferred from the DNA. The sample lists about 240,000 clones, approximately 78% seen once, with less than 3.5% in the top ten. Germline V gives CDR1 SEHNR, CDR2 FQNEAQ (reference sequence). The CDR3 extends over 15 amino acids. Trimming at V came to 4 bases and at J to 0 bases, leaving 3 bases not matched to a gene.

This chain joins TRBV7-9 and TRBJ2-7; TRBD2 matches 10 bases. This receptor was identified in a woman aged 18-29 years with acute or convalescent COVID-19. Material for sequencing was peripheral blood. CDR3 sequence (DNA): TGTGCCAGCAGCTCCCGGACTAGCGGCTCCTACGAGCAGTACTTC. Translation gives CASSSRTSGSYEQYF.